This T cell receptor (beta chain) was recovered during a study of T-cell reconstitution after alpha-beta-depleted transplantation in children. Study-wide findings and caveats: Some patients showed high day-60 TCRbeta diversity, which derived from surviving recipient T cells and thymic progenitors. Most T-cell counts and diversity one year after the transplant came from T cells that were newly produced. Reportedly, alpha-beta T cells present about two months post-transplant originated from several hundred expanded clones of graft origin.

Preparing the TCRbeta library involved the use of unique molecular identifiers. TCRdb used MiXCR to reprocess the PCR reads, holding one entry per CDR3 protein. The top ten hold under 5.5% of the sample, which has a few hundred thousand distinct CDR3 sequences, around 25% seen once. The length of the CDR3 is 15 residues. V shed 12 bases and J 0 bases; nucleotides not matched to a gene: 10. Germline-derived CDR1 and CDR2 are KGHDR and SFDVKD. Turning to this clonotype: Its antigen is unknown.

The V and J genes are TRBV24-1 and TRBJ2-1; 7 bases align to TRBD2. The specimen was PBMCs, mostly from graft donor cells, collected 360 days after TCRalphabeta/CD19-depleted stem cell transplant. The origin of this receptor is a female patient aged 2 to 10 who had a stem cell transplant for congenital amegakaryocytic thrombocytopenia, so the T cells may come from the graft donor. CDR3 loop: CASASRGSSYNEQFF. DNA of the CDR3: TGTGCCTCGGCTAGTCGCGGGAGCTCCTACAATGAGCAGTTCTTC.